The 29 T cell receptor beta chains reported below all come from one sample, sequenced in a study of T cell repertoires in cytomegalovirus infection. TCRdb called the reads again in MiXCR, with one record for every CDR3 protein. The top ten hold 10% of the sample, which has 490,000 or so distinct CDR3 sequences, approximately 10% seen once. Sequenced input: PBMCs. These receptors all stem from a human donor in good health (CMV status not recorded). Some clones in this sample may be carry-over from other donors' samples.

This clonotype came up many times. The chain combines TRBV7-2 with TRBJ2-3, with 9 nucleotides matching TRBD2. The germline V gene has CDR1 SGHTA and CDR2 FQGNSA. J lost 2 bases, V lost 8 bases, and 8 bases had no gene match. This CDR3 has 15 amino acids. The CDR3 loop reads CASRVGGRATDTQYF. The DNA of the CDR3 is TGTGCCAGCCGAGTAGGCGGGAGGGCCACAGATACGCAGTATTTT.

This clonotype was detected many times. The rearrangement links TRBV7-2 to TRBJ2-3; 8 bases are shared with TRBD1. Trimming took 3 bases from V and 4 from J; bases not matched to a gene: 6. The length of the CDR3 is 15 residues. CDR1 and CDR2 (germline): SGHTA, FQGNSA. The CDR3 coding sequence is TGTGCCAGCAGCTTCGGACAGGGAAGAGCAGATACGCAGTATTTT. It encodes CASSFGQGRADTQYF.

This clonotype has at least ten counts. The chain uses TRBV7-6 and TRBJ2-3; 9 bases fit TRBD2. After removal of 5 bases from V and 5 bases from J, the junction contained 17 bases not matched to a gene. Germline V gene lookup returns CDR1 SGHVS and CDR2 FNYEAQ. This CDR3 is 18 amino acids long. The CDR3 nucleotides are TGTGCCAGCAGCAAGGGGAGCGGGGGGTCCCTCCAAGGAGATACGCAGTATTTT. Encoded protein: CASSKGSGGSLQGDTQYF.

This clonotype was seen a handful of times. The rearrangement joins TRBV3-1 to TRBJ2-1; 11 positions match TRBD2. Germline V lookup: CDR1 LGHDT, CDR2 YNNKEL (reference sequence). V lost 9 bases, J lost 10 bases, and 8 bases stayed unmatched. The CDR3 is 13 amino acids. CDR3: CASGVAGGREQFF. CDR3 sequence (DNA): TGTGCCAGTGGGGTAGCGGGGGGGCGAGAGCAGTTCTTC.

J is TRBJ1-2 and V is TRBV30; 9 bases are a match to TRBD1. Losses at the gene ends were 5 bases for V and 2 bases for J; bases not matched to a gene: 3. The CDR3 runs 13 residues. CDR1 GTSNPN and CDR2 SVGIG come from the germline V gene (reference sequence). CDR3 nucleotide sequence: TGTGCCTGGGGGACAGGGATCAACTATGGCTACACCTTC. Its translation: CAWGTGINYGYTF.

The J gene is TRBJ2-1, the V gene TRBV9, with TRBD1 matching 8 bases. V was clipped by 4 bases and J by 8 bases; unmatched bases: 14. This CDR3 comprises 16 residues. Germline V gene lookup returns CDR1 SGDLS and CDR2 YYNGEE. The CDR3 bases are TGTGCCAGCAGCTCTAGACAGGGGACGCCCCCCGATGAGCAGTTCTTC. Translating it yields CASSSRQGTPPDEQFF.

At least ten counts were recorded for this clonotype. This rearrangement joins TRBV7-9 to TRBJ2-1, with D unresolved. Germline V gives CDR1 SEHNR, CDR2 FQNEAQ (reference sequence). Trimming removed 1 base from V and 12 bases from J, with 10 bases in between. The CDR3 loop spans 12 amino acids. The CDR3 is CASSLDVERQFF. The DNA for the CDR3 is TGTGCCAGCAGCTTAGATGTGGAGCGGCAGTTCTTC.

The table lists this clonotype with a few counts. The chain carries TRBV20-1 and TRBJ1-1; D uncertain. Germline assignment: CDR1 DFQATT and CDR2 SNEGSKA (reference sequence). Trimming shortened V by 6 bases and J by 5 bases, and 10 bases separated the two germline ends. The CDR3 length is 11 residues. This CDR3 is CSASMRTEAFF. The CDR3 DNA reads as TGCAGTGCCAGCATGAGGACTGAAGCTTTCTTT.

The chain links TRBV5-1 to TRBJ1-2; 8 positions agree with TRBD1. CDR3 length equals 15 residues. CDR1 and CDR2 (germline): SGHRS, YFSETQ. Trimming took 4 bases from V and 0 from J; bases not matched to a gene: 5. The chain's CDR3 is CASSNRQGTNYGYTF. CDR3 sequence (DNA): TGCGCCAGCAGCAACAGACAGGGGACTAACTATGGCTACACCTTC.

At least ten counts were recorded for this clonotype. This chain connects TRBV30 to TRBJ2-2, with D maybe TRBD2 (5 bases). Trimming removed 3 bases at V and 6 bases at J, with 11 bases between. This CDR3 region has 13 residues. From germline, CDR1 is GTSNPN and CDR2 SVGIG (reference sequence). The CDR3 loop reads CAWSSEVPGELFF. CDR3 coding DNA: TGTGCCTGGAGCTCGGAGGTACCCGGGGAGCTGTTTTTT.

This clonotype showed up many times. V usage is TRBV5-8 and J usage is TRBJ2-5; TRBD1 matches 9 bases. Per germline, CDR1 SGHTS and CDR2 YDEGEE. J lost 5 bases, V lost 5 bases, and 13 bases had no gene match. The CDR3 totals 16 residues. CDR3 sequence: CASSLSAGTGKETQYF. The CDR3 bases are TGTGCCAGCAGTTTATCTGCCGGGACAGGGAAGGAGACCCAGTACTTC.

This clonotype is a singleton in its sample. Just one base apart from a much larger clone, this may be a read error. The chain links TRBV6-1 to TRBJ2-6; D unclear. Looked up from germline, CDR1 is MNHNS and CDR2 is SASEGT. The CDR3 is made up of 15 amino acids. The V gene lost 7 bases and the J gene lost 2 bases, with 12 bases spanning the gap. The CDR3 DNA is TGTGCCAGCACAGTGGCAGTAACTGGGGCCAACGTCCTGACTTTC. It translates to CASTVAVTGANVLTF.

This clonotype was seen at least ten times. This chain joins TRBV6-1 and TRBJ1-6, with TRBD1 as a possible D gene (5 bases). The CDR3 is 15 amino acids. The germline V and J ends were trimmed by 5 bases and 4 bases, with 12 bases remaining between them. CDR1 MNHNS and CDR2 SASEGT come from the germline V gene. In DNA form, the CDR3 reads TGTGCCAGCAGTCCGGACACAGCGTATAATTCACCCCTCCACTTT. This gives the protein CASSPDTAYNSPLHF.

V and J are TRBV5-5 and TRBJ1-2; D ambiguous. The CDR3 runs 14 residues. From germline, CDR1 is SGHKS and CDR2 YYEKEE (reference sequence). V was cut by 2 bases and J by 6 bases, with 14 bases left in between. CDR3 in DNA: TGTGCCAGCAGCTTCGTCTTAACGGAGAATGGCTACACCTTC. As protein: CASSFVLTENGYTF.

This sequence joins TRBV19 and TRBJ1-5; unclear D gene. Germline values: CDR1 LNHDA, CDR2 SQIVND (reference sequence). The CDR3 runs 12 residues. V lost 9 bases, J lost 4 bases, and 10 bases lay in between. CDR3 region: CASLTGNQPQHF. The CDR3 coding sequence is TGTGCCAGCCTAACGGGGAATCAGCCCCAGCATTTT.

The table lists this clonotype with many counts. This chain connects TRBV12-3 or TRBV12-4 to TRBJ2-1; 9 bases are shared with TRBD2. The ends lost 3 bases at V and 4 bases at J; junction bases unmatched: 4. This CDR3 is built from 15 residues. CDR3 DNA sequence: TGTGCCAGCAGTTTTTTGACTAGCGGATACAATGAGCAGTTCTTC. Amino acids: CASSFLTSGYNEQFF.

Of note for this clonotype: This is likely a read error, given that the CDR3 carries no conserved phenylalanine or tryptophan at its end. V usage is TRBV7-3 and J usage is TRBJ2-7; D call uncertain. V was pared by 2 bases and J by 4 bases, with 12 bases between. This CDR3 is 14 amino acids long. CDR1 SGHTA and CDR2 FQGTGA come from the germline V gene. CDR3 bases: TGTGCCAGCAGCTTATTTCCAGGAATGTACGAGCAGTACTCC. It encodes CASSLFPGMYEQYS.

V usage is TRBV15 and J usage is TRBJ2-7; no firm D call. The CDR3 loop spans 12 amino acids. With 5 bases removed from V and 6 bases from J, the gap between germline ends came to 11 bases. Germline V lookup: CDR1 LNHNV, CDR2 YYDKDF (reference sequence). Here the CDR3 reads CATSSEVGEQYF. CDR3 DNA: TGTGCCACCAGCTCAGAGGTGGGCGAGCAGTACTTC.

This clonotype was picked up a small number of times. The chain combines TRBV9 with TRBJ2-5; perhaps D is TRBD1 or TRBD2 (5 bases each). CDR1 is SGDLS and CDR2 is YYNGEE in the germline V gene. CDR3 length equals 13 residues. Trimming left V 3 bases short and J 3 bases short, with 9 bases between. The DNA of the CDR3 is TGTGCCAGCAGCGACGGGGCGGAAGAGACCCAGTACTTC. Protein sequence: CASSDGAEETQYF.

V gene TRBV9 combines with J gene TRBJ2-2; no clear D gene. The germline CDR1 and CDR2 sequences are SGDLS and YYNGEE. Trimming shortened V by 0 bases and J by 2 bases, and 11 bases separated the two germline ends. The CDR3 loop spans 16 amino acids. The CDR3 DNA reads TGTGCCAGCAGCGTAGCTGGGCAGTATAACACCGGGGAGCTGTTTTTT. Encoded protein: CASSVAGQYNTGELFF.

V is TRBV2 and J is TRBJ1-5; D ambiguous. With 7 bases removed from V and 1 base from J, the gap between germline ends came to 8 bases. The CDR3 covers 13 residues. Per germline, CDR1 SNHLY and CDR2 FYNNEI. The CDR3 nucleotides read TGTGCCAGCATGTTGGAAAGCAATCAGCCCCAGCATTTT. Its translation: CASMLESNQPQHF.

This clonotype was found many times. This CDR3 is CASSWSGVNEQFF. The CDR3 region has the DNA TGTGCCAGCAGCTGGAGCGGGGTTAATGAGCAGTTCTTC. The rearrangement joins TRBV7-2 to TRBJ2-1; 7 positions agree with TRBD2. CDR3 size: 13 residues. Trimming at V came to 4 bases and at J to 7 bases, leaving 4 bases not matched to a gene. Germline-derived CDR1 and CDR2 are SGHTA and FQGNSA.

In this sample, this clonotype turned up a few times. The V gene is TRBV3-1, the J gene TRBJ2-7; perhaps TRBD2 as D (6 bases). This CDR3 has 16 amino acids. Between the trimmed V and J ends, which lost 4 bases and 3 bases, there was a span of 19 bases. Per the germline V gene, CDR1 is LGHDT and CDR2 is YNNKEL (reference sequence). The CDR3: CASSPVGDFQLYEQYF. DNA for the CDR3: TGTGCCAGCAGCCCCGTAGGGGACTTCCAGCTCTACGAGCAGTACTTC.

This clonotype was recorded many times. J is TRBJ1-1 and V is TRBV10-3; 7 nucleotides agree with TRBD1. V dropped 4 bases and J dropped 0; count of bases not matched to a gene: 8. This CDR3 contains 16 residues. CDR1 and CDR2 from the germline V gene are ENHRY and SYGVKD. CDR3 in amino acids: CAISGKIGGLNTEAFF. CDR3 bases: TGTGCCATCAGTGGCAAGATAGGGGGCCTGAACACTGAAGCTTTCTTT.

This clonotype appeared many times. The CDR3 bases are TGTGCCACCAGCAGCTCCCTCGGAGATGGAGAAGAAAAACTGTTTTTT. It yields the protein CATSSSLGDGEEKLFF. V usage is TRBV15 and J usage is TRBJ1-4; no definite D call. The ends were cut back, 3 bases at V and 8 bases at J, with 19 bases in the middle. Germline CDR1 is LNHNV and CDR2 is YYDKDF (reference sequence). The CDR3 is made up of 16 amino acids.

The V and J genes are TRBV28 and TRBJ1-5; D possibly corresponds to TRBD1 (6 bases). V gave up 7 bases and J gave up 5 bases, with 9 bases separating them. This CDR3 is 12 amino acids long. Per germline, CDR1 MDHEN and CDR2 SYDVKM. The CDR3 DNA sequence: TGTGCCAGCACGGGGGCCTATCAGCCCCAGCATTTT. Amino acid sequence: CASTGAYQPQHF. The variable domain in full, completed from reference TRBV28 and TRBJ1-5, reads DVKVTQSSRYLVKRTGEKVFLECVQDMDHENMFWYRQDPGLGLRLIYFSYDVKMKEKGDIPEGYSVSREKKERFSLILESASTNQTSMYLCASTGAYQPQHFGDGTRLSIL.

The DNA of the CDR3 is TGTGCCAGCAGCGTCGGGACAGAAGGCAATCAGCCCCAGCATTTT. Translating gives CASSVGTEGNQPQHF. The V call is TRBV7-9, the J call TRBJ1-5; 7 positions agree with TRBD1. The germline gives CDR1 SEHNR, CDR2 FQNEAQ (reference sequence). The CDR3 contains 15 residues. With V trimmed by 5 bases and J by 2 bases, 6 bases remained unmatched.

This clonotype was picked up many times. The chain links TRBV29-1 to TRBJ1-2; D not certain. The CDR3 totals 11 residues. V lost 4 bases to trimming and J lost 6 bases, with 9 bases between them. From germline, CDR1 is SQVTM and CDR2 ANQGSEA. CDR3: CSVGEGNGYTF. The DNA of the CDR3 is TGCAGCGTTGGAGAGGGTAATGGCTACACCTTC.

This chain links TRBV11-3 with TRBJ2-5; 13 bases line up with TRBD2. With 5 bases clipped from V and 4 bases from J, the junction kept 10 bases outside the gene matches. The CDR3 consists of 17 residues. The germline V gene has CDR1 SGHNT and CDR2 YENEEA. CDR3 nucleotides: TGTGCCAGCAGCCCCGGGACTAGCGGGGTCGGGGGAGAGACCCAGTACTTC. Its protein is CASSPGTSGVGGETQYF.